This entry features one T cell receptor (beta chain) sequence. The sample belongs to a study of shared clonotypes between healthy human individuals. As for the study in general: The donors, a couple of women and a few men, were aged 18 to 49.

CDR1 SGDLS and CDR2 YYNGEE come from the germline V gene. V gave up 0 bases and J gave up 8 bases; unmatched junction bases: 13. The CDR3 is made up of 16 amino acids. Clones were read by immunoSEQ multiplex PCR, and TCRdb kept only the in-frame ones, dropping some. The profile covers over 2 million clones, with around 90% appearing a single time and approximately 0.39% taken by the ten largest. Sequencing used naive CD4+ T cells from PBMCs. Indicated subset: CD45RA+ positively selected. The rearrangement joins TRBV9 to TRBJ1-2; 7 bases fit TRBD1. This clonotype was sampled from a young man in good health. Some clones in this sample may be carry-over from other donors' samples. The CDR3 region is CASSVGPPGTAVGYTF. CDR3 nucleotide sequence: TGTGCCAGCAGCGTAGGGCCCCCCGGGACAGCCGTGGGCTACACCTTC. The variable domain in full, with the rest retrieved from reference TRBV9 and TRBJ1-2, is DSGVTQTPKHLITATGQRVTLRCSPRSGDLSVYWYQQSLDQGLQFLIQYYNGEERAKGNILERFSAQQFPDLHSELNLSSLELGDSALYFCASSVGPPGTAVGYTFGSGTRLTVV.